This TCR beta chain was recovered during a study of blood T cell repertoires in COVID-19. Study summary: The study drew acute and convalescent COVID-19 samples from the United States, Italy and Spain. PBMCs, B-cell-depleted T cells, or T cells provided the cDNA or gDNA that made up the material.

In the original workflow: Estimation of nucleated cell counts relied on the amplification of reference gene primers. Generated by immunoSEQ multiplex PCR, the TCRdb table keeps only in-frame clones and is missing some. Clone size and the V and J calls come from that table; the DNA yielded D and trimming. Of approximately 220,000 clones listed, 70% to 90% are singletons. The sample taken for sequencing was peripheral blood. The receptor was isolated from a man in his sixties with acute or convalescent COVID-19.

Here the CDR3 reads CATTGQSSYNSPLHF. CDR3 nucleotide sequence: TGTGCCACCACCGGACAGAGCTCCTATAATTCACCCCTCCACTTT. The gene calls are TRBV19 and TRBJ1-6; a possible D gene is TRBD1 (6 bases). This CDR3 spans 15 amino acids. Germline V CDR1 and CDR2: LNHDA, SQIVND (reference sequence). Trimming took 10 bases from V and 0 from J, leaving 13 bases between them.